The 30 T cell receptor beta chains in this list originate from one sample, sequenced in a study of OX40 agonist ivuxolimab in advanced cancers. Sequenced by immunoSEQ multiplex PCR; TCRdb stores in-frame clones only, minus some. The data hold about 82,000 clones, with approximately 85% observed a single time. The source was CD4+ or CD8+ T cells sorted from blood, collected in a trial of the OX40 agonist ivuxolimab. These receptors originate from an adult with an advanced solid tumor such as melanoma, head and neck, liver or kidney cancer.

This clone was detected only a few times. In DNA form, the CDR3 reads TGTGCCAGTAACCCACAGGGGGGAGGAGGCTACACCTTC. Translated: CASNPQGGGGYTF. This rearrangement joins TRBV19 to TRBJ1-2; 8 positions agree with TRBD1. V gave up 7 bases and J gave up 8 bases; unmatched junction bases: 9. The germline V gene has CDR1 LNHDA and CDR2 SQIVND (reference sequence). The CDR3 extends over 13 amino acids.

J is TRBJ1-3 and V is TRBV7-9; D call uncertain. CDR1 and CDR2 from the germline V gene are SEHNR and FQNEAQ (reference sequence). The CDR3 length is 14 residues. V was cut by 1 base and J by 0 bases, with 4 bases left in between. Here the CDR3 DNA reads TGTGCCAGCAGCTTAGATTCCTCTGGAAACACCATATATTTT. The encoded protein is CASSLDSSGNTIYF.

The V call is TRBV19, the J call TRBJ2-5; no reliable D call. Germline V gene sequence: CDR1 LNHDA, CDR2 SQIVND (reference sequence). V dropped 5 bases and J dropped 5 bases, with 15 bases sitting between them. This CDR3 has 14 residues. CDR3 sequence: CASSGRPPEETQYF. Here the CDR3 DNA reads TGTGCCAGTAGTGGGCGTCCACCGGAGGAGACCCAGTACTTC.

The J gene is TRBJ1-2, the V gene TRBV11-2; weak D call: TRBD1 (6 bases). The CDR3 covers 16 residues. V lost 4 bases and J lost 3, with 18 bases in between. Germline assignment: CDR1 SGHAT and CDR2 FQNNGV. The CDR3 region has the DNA TGTGCCAGCAGCTCCGCCGGGGGCAGCCTTCACTATGGCTACACCTTC. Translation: CASSSAGGSLHYGYTF.

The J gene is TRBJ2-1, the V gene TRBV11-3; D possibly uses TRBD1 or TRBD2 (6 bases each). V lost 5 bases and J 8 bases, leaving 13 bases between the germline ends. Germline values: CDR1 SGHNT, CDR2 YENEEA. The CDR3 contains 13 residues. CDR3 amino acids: CASSPGRGDEQFF. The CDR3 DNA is TGTGCCAGCAGCCCGGGTAGGGGGGATGAGCAGTTCTTC.

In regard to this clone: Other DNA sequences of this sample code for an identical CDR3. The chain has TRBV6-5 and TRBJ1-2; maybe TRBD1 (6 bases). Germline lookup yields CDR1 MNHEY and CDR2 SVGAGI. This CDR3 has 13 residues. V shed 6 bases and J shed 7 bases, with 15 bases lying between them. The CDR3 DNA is TGTGCCAGCAGCGCTCCGGGGGCACTTGGCTACACCTTC. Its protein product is CASSAPGALGYTF.

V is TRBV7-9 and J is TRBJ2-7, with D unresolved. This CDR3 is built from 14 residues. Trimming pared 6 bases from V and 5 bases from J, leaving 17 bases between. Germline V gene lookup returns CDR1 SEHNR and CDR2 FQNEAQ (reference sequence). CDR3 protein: CASSLGLAVHEQYF. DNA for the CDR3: TGTGCCAGCAGTCTGGGCCTCGCTGTCCACGAGCAGTACTTC.

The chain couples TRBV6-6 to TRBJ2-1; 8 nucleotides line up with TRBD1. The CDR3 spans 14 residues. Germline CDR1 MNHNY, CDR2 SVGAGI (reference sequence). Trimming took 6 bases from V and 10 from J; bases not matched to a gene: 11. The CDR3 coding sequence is TGTGCCAGCAGACGACAGGGGCAATTTGGGGAGCAGTTCTTC. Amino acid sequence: CASRRQGQFGEQFF.

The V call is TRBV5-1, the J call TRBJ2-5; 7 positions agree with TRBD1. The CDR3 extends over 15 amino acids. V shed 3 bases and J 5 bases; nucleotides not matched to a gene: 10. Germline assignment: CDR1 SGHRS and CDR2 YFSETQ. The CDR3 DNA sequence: TGCGCCAGCAGCTCCTACAGGGGAGTAAAGGAGACCCAGTACTTC. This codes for CASSSYRGVKETQYF.

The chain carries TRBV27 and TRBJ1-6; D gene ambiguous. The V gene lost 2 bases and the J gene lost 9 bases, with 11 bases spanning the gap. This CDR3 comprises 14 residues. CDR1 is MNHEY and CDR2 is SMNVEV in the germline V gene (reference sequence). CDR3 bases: TGTGCCAGCAGTTTAGGTGGAACCGCTTCACCCCTCCACTTT. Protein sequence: CASSLGGTASPLHF.

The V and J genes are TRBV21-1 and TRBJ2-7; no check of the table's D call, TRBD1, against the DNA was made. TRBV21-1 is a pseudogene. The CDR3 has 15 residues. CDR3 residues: CASSTQQGHSYEQYF. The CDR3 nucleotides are TGTGCCAGCAGCACACAACAGGGACACTCCTACGAGCAGTACTTC.

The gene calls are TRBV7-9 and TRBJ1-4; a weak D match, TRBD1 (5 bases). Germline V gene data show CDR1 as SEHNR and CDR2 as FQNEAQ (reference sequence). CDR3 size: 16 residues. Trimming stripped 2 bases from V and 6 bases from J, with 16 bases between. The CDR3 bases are TGTGCCAGCAGCTTAAGTAGTGGGACTCCCGATGAAAAACTGTTTTTT. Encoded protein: CASSLSSGTPDEKLFF.

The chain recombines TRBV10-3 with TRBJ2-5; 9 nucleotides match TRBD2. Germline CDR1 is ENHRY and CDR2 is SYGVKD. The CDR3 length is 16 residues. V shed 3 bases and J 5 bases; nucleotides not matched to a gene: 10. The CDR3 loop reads CAISDGLRGGRETQYF. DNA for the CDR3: TGTGCCATCAGTGATGGCTTGCGGGGGGGCAGGGAGACCCAGTACTTC.

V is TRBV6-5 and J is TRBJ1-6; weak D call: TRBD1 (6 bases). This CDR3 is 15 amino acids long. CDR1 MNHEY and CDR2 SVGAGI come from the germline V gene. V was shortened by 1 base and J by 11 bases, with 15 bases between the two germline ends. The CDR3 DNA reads TGTGCCAGCAGTTACTTCTCGCAGGGGTTGACACCCCTCCACTTT. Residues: CASSYFSQGLTPLHF.

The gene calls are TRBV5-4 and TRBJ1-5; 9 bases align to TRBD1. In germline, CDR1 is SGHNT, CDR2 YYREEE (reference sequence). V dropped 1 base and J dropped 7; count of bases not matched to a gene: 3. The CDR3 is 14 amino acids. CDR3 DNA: TGTGCCAGCAGCTTGTGGGGGACAGGGCAGCCCCAGCATTTT. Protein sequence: CASSLWGTGQPQHF. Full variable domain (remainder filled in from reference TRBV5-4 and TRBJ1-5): ETGVTQSPTHLIKTRGQQVTLRCSSQSGHNTVSWYQQALGQGPQFIFQYYREEENGRGNFPPRFSGLQFPNYSSELNVNALELDDSALYLCASSLWGTGQPQHFGDGTRLSIL.

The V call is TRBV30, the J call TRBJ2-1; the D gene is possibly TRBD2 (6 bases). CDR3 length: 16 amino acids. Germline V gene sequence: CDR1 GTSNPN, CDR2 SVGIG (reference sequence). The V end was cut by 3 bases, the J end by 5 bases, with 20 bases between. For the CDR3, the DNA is TGTGCCTGGAGGATTCAGGTAGCGGAGCGAAACAATGAGCAGTTCTTC. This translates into CAWRIQVAERNNEQFF.

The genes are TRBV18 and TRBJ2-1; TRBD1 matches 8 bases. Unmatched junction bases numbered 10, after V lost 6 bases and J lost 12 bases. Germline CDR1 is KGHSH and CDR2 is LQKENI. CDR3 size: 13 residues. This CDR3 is CASSLAQGASQFF. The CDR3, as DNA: TGTGCCAGCTCCCTTGCGCAGGGGGCCTCGCAGTTCTTC.

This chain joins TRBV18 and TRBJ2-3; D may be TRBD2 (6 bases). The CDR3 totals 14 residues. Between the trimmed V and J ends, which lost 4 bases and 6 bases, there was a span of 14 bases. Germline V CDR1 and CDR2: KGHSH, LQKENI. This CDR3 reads CASSLGTSPDTQYF. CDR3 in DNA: TGTGCCAGCTCACTGGGGACTTCCCCGGATACGCAGTATTTT.

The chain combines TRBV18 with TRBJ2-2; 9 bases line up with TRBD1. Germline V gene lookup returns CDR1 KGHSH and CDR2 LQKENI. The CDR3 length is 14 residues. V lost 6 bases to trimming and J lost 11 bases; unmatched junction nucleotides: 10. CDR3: CASSPGTGLGELFF. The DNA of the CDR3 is TGTGCCAGCTCCCCCGGGACAGGGCTTGGAGAGCTGTTTTTT.

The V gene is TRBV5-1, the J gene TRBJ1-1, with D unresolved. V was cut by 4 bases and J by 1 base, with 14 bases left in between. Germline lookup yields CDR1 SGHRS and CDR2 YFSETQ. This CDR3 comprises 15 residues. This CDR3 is CASSPIVRGNTEAFF. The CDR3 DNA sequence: TGCGCCAGCAGCCCTATCGTACGGGGGAACACTGAAGCTTTCTTT.

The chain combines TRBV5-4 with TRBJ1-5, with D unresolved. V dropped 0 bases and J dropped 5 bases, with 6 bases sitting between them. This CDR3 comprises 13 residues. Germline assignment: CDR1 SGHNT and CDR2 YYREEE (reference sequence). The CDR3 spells CASSLGQDQPQHF. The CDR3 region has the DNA TGTGCCAGCAGCTTGGGCCAGGATCAGCCCCAGCATTTT.

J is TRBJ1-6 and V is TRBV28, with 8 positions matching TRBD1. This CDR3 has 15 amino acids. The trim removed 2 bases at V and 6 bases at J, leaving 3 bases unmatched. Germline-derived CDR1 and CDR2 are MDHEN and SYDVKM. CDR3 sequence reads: CASSLGTGRNSPLHF. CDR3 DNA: TGTGCCAGCAGTTTAGGGACAGGACGTAATTCACCCCTCCACTTT.

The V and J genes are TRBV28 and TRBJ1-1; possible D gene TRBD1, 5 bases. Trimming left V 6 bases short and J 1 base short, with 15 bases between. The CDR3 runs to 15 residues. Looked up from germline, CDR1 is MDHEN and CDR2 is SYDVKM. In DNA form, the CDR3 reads TGTGCCAGCAGGCCCCACCGGCAGGGGAACACTGAAGCTTTCTTT. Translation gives CASRPHRQGNTEAFF.

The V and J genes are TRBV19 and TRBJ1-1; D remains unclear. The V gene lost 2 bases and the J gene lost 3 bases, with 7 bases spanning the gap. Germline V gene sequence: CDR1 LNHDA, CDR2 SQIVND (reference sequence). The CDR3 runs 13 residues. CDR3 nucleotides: TGTGCCAGTAGTATAAGGCAGGACACTGAAGCTTTCTTT. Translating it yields CASSIRQDTEAFF.

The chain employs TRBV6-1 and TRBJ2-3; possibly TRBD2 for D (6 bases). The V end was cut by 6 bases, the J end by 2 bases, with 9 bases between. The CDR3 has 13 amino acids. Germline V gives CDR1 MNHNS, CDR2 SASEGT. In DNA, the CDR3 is TGTGCCAGCAGCGGGAGACTCACAGATACGCAGTATTTT. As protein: CASSGRLTDTQYF.

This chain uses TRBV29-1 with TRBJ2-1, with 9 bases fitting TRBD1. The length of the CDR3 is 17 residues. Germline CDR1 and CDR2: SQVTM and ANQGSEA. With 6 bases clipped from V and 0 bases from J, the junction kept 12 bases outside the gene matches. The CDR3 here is CSVPGQGGGFSYNEQFF. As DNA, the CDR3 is TGCAGCGTGCCGGGACAGGGTGGTGGTTTCTCCTACAATGAGCAGTTCTTC.

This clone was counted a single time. The CDR3 is CASRRLSPYEQYF. The CDR3 coding sequence is TGTGCCAGCAGACGACTGAGCCCCTACGAGCAGTACTTC. The chain couples TRBV6-5 to TRBJ2-7; no firm D call. This CDR3 is built from 13 residues. The V gene's germline CDR1 is MNHEY and CDR2 SVGAGI. Between the trimmed V and J ends, which lost 6 bases and 2 bases, there was a span of 11 bases.

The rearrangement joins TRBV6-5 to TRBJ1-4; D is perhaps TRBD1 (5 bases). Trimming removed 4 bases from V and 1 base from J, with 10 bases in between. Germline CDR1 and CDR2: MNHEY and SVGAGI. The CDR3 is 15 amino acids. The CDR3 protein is CASSFQGGTNEKLFF. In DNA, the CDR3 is TGTGCCAGCAGTTTTCAGGGAGGAACTAATGAAAAACTGTTTTTT.

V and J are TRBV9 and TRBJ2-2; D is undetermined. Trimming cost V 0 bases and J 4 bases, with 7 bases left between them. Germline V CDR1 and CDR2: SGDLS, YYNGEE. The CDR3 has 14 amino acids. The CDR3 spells CASSVAQSTGELFF. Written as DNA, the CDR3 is TGTGCCAGCAGCGTAGCGCAGAGCACCGGGGAGCTGTTTTTT.

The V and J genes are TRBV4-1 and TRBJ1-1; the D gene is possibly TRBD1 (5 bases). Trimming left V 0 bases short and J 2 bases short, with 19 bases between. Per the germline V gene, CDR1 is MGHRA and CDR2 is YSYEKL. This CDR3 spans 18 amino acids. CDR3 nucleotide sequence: TGCGCCAGCAGCCAAGAGGGGGTCTCCAGGACCTTTAACACTGAAGCTTTCTTT. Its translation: CASSQEGVSRTFNTEAFF.